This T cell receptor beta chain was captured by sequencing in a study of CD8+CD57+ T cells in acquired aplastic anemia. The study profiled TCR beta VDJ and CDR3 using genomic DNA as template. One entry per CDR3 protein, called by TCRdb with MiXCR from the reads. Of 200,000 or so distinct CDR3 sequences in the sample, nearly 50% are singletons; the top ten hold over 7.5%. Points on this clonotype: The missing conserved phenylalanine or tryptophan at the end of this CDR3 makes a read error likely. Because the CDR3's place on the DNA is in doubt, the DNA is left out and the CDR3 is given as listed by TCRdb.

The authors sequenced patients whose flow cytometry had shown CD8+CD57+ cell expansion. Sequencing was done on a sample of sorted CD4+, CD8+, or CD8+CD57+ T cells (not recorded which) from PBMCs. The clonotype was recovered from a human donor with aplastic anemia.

The CDR3 loop reads CVSSPSAG. The J gene is TRBJ1-2, the V gene TRBV19. The CDR3 is 8 residues long, ends included. The V gene's germline CDR1 is LNHDA and CDR2 SQIVND (reference sequence).